This TCR beta chain was obtained from a study of blood T cells in healthy people across ages. Findings and limits, study-wide: As naive T cell percentage varied, TCR beta diversity correlated strongly with it.

It was with a sample-barcoded 5' primer and a J-beta primer mix that a second PCR of roughly 6 to 12 cycles was run. One entry per CDR3 protein, called by TCRdb with MiXCR from the 5' RACE reads. There are 550,000 to 800,000 distinct CDR3 sequences in the sample; approximately 21% occur only once, and 3.5% to 4% lies in the top ten. This CDR3 comprises 15 residues. Germline V gene sequence: CDR1 SEHNR, CDR2 FQNEAQ (reference sequence). The donors, healthy Caucasians from Russia, were aged roughly 6 to 90. Each sample gave at least 6.5 million isolated PBMCs. A note on this clonotype: The antigen remains undetermined.

What was sequenced was blood. This TCR was sampled from a man aged 70 or older in good health. The chain recombines TRBV7-9 with TRBJ2-5, with TRBD2 as a possible D gene (6 bases). The end of the DNA is better explained by TRBJ2-1, so the J call may be wrong. The CDR3: CASSLVTGVRNEQFF. In DNA, the CDR3 is TGTGCCAGCAGCTTAGTTACGGGAGTGAGGAATGAGCAGTTCTTC.